Below are 3 T cell receptor beta chains sequenced from a single sample in a study of identical twins. TCRdb reanalysed the 5' RACE reads using MiXCR and keeps one entry per CDR3 protein. The data hold roughly 770,000 distinct CDR3 sequences, with roughly 18% observed a single time. The same specimen was also included in a second study, on T cells expressing NK-cell markers.

Sequences were obtained from PBMCs. The receptors were gathered from a woman younger than 30 in good health.

The chain carries TRBV10-1 and TRBJ2-2; a possible D gene is TRBD1 (6 bases). Looked up from germline, CDR1 is WNHNN and CDR2 is SYGVQD (reference sequence). This CDR3 is 14 amino acids long. V was shortened by 3 bases and J by 4 bases, with 9 bases between the two germline ends. CDR3 protein: CASSEDRLTGELFF. The CDR3 nucleotides are TGCGCCAGCAGTGAAGACAGGCTCACCGGGGAGCTGTTTTTT.

In its sample, this clonotype was seen once. This chain joins TRBV29-1 and TRBJ1-1; D gene ambiguous. The V gene lost 7 bases and the J gene lost 2 bases, with 11 bases spanning the gap. The CDR3 totals 12 residues. Per the germline V gene, CDR1 is SQVTM and CDR2 is ANQGSEA. The CDR3, as DNA: TGCAGCGCGCAAAGGGCAAACACTGAAGCTTTCTTT. Residues: CSAQRANTEAFF.

The chain recombines TRBV6-2 or TRBV6-3 with TRBJ2-5; D gene unclear. This CDR3 contains 12 residues. Trimming removed 7 bases at V and 1 base at J, with 7 bases between. The germline CDR1 and CDR2 sequences are MNHEY and SVGEGT. The CDR3 loop is CASTSPQETQYF. CDR3 bases: TGTGCCAGCACTAGTCCCCAAGAGACCCAGTACTTC.